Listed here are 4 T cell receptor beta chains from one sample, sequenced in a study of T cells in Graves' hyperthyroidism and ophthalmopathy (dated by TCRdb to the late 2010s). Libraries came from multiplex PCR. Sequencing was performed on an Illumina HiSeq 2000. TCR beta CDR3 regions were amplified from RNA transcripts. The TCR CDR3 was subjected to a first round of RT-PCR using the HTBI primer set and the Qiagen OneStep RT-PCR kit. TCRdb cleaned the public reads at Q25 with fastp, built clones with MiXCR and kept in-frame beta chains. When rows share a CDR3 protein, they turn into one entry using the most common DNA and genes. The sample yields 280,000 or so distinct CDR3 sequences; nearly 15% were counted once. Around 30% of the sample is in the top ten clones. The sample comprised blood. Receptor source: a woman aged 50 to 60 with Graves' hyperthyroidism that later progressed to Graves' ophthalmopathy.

The CDR3 loop is CASSTGTSGSSDTQYF. The DNA of the CDR3 is TGTGCCAGCAGCACGGGGACTAGCGGGAGCTCAGATACGCAGTATTTT. V and J are TRBV3-1 and TRBJ2-3; 14 nucleotides match TRBD2. The CDR3 extends over 16 amino acids. Looked up from germline, CDR1 is LGHDT and CDR2 is YNNKEL (reference sequence). The ends lost 5 bases at V and 4 bases at J; junction bases unmatched: 5.

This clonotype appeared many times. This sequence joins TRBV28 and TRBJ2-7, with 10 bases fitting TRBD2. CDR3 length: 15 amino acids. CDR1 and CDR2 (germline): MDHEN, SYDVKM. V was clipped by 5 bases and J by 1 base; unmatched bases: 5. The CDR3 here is CASSPRLAGSYEQYF. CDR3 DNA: TGTGCCAGCAGTCCTCGACTAGCGGGTTCCTACGAGCAGTACTTC.

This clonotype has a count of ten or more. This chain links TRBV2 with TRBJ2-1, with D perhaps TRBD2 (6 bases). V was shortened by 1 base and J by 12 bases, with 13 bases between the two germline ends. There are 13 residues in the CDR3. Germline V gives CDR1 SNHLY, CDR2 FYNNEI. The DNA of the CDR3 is TGTGCCAGCAGTGAAGGGAGGGGTGGAGGGCAGTTCTTC. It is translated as CASSEGRGGGQFF. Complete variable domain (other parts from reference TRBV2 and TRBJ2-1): EPEVTQTPSHQVTQMGQEVILRCVPISNHLYFYWYRQILGQKVEFLVSFYNNEISEKSEIFDDQFSVERPDGSNFTLKIRSTKLEDSAMYFCASSEGRGGGQFFGPGTRLTVL.

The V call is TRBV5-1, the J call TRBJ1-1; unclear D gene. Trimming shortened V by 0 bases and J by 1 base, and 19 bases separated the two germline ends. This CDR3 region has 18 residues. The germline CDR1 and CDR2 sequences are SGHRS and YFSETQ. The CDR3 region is CASSLGPNTGERNTEAFF. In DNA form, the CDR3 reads TGCGCCAGCAGCTTGGGGCCCAACACCGGGGAGAGGAACACTGAAGCTTTCTTT.